These T cell receptor beta chains were read from a single sample in a study of cytomegalovirus exposure and HLA in healthy donors. Generated by immunoSEQ multiplex PCR, the TCRdb table keeps only in-frame clones and is missing some. The table includes around 200,000 clones, 55% to 75% detected once. Source material: PBMCs. Receptor source: a man aged 35 to 55 in good health and CMV-seropositive. Both conserved end residues are part of each CDR3. D genes are given only for firm matches. Expanded clones get a size class; other rows say once, few or many, or leave the size out.

d_call: TRBD2; j_call: TRBJ2-1; v_call: TRBV25-1; clone_size: NA; cdr3_aa: CASRMTSGGPNEQFF; cdr3_nt: TGTGCCAGCAGAATGACTAGCGGGGGGCCGAATGAGCAGTTCTTC
d_call: TRBD2; j_call: TRBJ2-1; v_call: TRBV7-9; clone_size: NA; cdr3_aa: CASSFGLAGLLRDEQFF; cdr3_nt: TGTGCCAGCAGTTTCGGACTAGCGGGACTTTTGAGGGATGAGCAGTTCTTC
d_call: TRBD1; j_call: TRBJ1-2; v_call: TRBV5-1; clone_size: NA; cdr3_aa: CASSFRTGNYGYTF; cdr3_nt: TGCGCCAGCAGCTTTAGGACAGGGAACTATGGCTACACCTTC
d_call: NA; j_call: TRBJ1-1; v_call: TRBV6-5; clone_size: few; cdr3_aa: CASNRGLNTEAFF; cdr3_nt: TGTGCCAGCAACCGGGGATTGAACACTGAAGCTTTCTTT
d_call: TRBD1; j_call: TRBJ1-2; v_call: TRBV5-1; clone_size: NA; cdr3_aa: CASSYLQGEYGYTF; cdr3_nt: TGCGCCAGCAGCTACCTACAGGGGGAGTATGGCTACACCTTC
d_call: TRBD2; j_call: TRBJ2-7; v_call: TRBV7-9; clone_size: NA; cdr3_aa: CASSPSGGRSYEQYF; cdr3_nt: TGTGCCAGCAGCCCTAGCGGGGGGCGCTCCTACGAGCAGTACTTC
d_call: NA; j_call: TRBJ1-1; v_call: TRBV21-1; clone_size: NA; cdr3_aa: CASTRQGPGAFF; cdr3_nt: TGTGCCAGCACCCGACAGGGACCCGGGGCTTTCTTT
d_call: TRBD1; j_call: TRBJ1-3; v_call: TRBV7-2; clone_size: few; cdr3_aa: CASSLTGGNSGNTIYF; cdr3_nt: TGTGCCAGCAGCTTAACAGGGGGAAACTCTGGAAACACCATATATTTT
d_call: NA; j_call: TRBJ2-3; v_call: TRBV5-1; clone_size: NA; cdr3_aa: CASSLTETSTDTQYF; cdr3_nt: TGCGCCAGCAGCTTGACAGAAACTAGCACAGATACGCAGTATTTT
d_call: NA; j_call: TRBJ1-6; v_call: TRBV2; clone_size: NA; cdr3_aa: CASKTGREDNSPLHF; cdr3_nt: TGTGCCAGCAAGACCGGCAGGGAGGATAATTCACCCCTCCACTTT
d_call: NA; j_call: TRBJ1-1; v_call: TRBV7-9; clone_size: NA; cdr3_aa: CSSSLDSEAFF; cdr3_nt: TGTTCCAGCAGCCTGGACAGTGAAGCTTTCTTT
d_call: NA; j_call: TRBJ1-1; v_call: TRBV5-6; clone_size: NA; cdr3_aa: CASSLDTKNTEAFF; cdr3_nt: TGTGCCAGCAGCTTGGACACAAAGAACACTGAAGCTTTCTTT
d_call: NA; j_call: TRBJ2-5; v_call: TRBV9; clone_size: NA; cdr3_aa: CASSGGYRVQETQYF; cdr3_nt: TGTGCCAGCAGCGGAGGCTACAGGGTTCAAGAGACCCAGTACTTC
d_call: NA; j_call: TRBJ1-1; v_call: TRBV14; clone_size: NA; cdr3_aa: CASSRDTMGRNTEAFF; cdr3_nt: TGTGCCAGCAGCCGAGACACCATGGGGCGGAACACTGAAGCTTTCTTT
d_call: TRBD2; j_call: TRBJ2-3; v_call: TRBV2; clone_size: NA; cdr3_aa: CASSGGGAGGSDTQYF; cdr3_nt: TGTGCCAGCAGTGGTGGAGGTGCGGGGGGTTCAGATACGCAGTATTTT
d_call: NA; j_call: TRBJ1-1; v_call: TRBV7-8; clone_size: NA; cdr3_aa: CASSSLTANTEAFF; cdr3_nt: TGTGCCAGCAGCTCGCTGACAGCGAACACTGAAGCTTTCTTT
d_call: NA; j_call: TRBJ1-6; v_call: TRBV4-1; clone_size: few; cdr3_aa: CASSQGQASSYNSPLHF; cdr3_nt: TGCGCCAGCAGCCAAGGACAGGCGAGCTCCTATAATTCACCCCTCCACTTT
d_call: NA; j_call: TRBJ1-2; v_call: TRBV6-5; clone_size: once; cdr3_aa: CASSYSSVPGYYGYTF; cdr3_nt: TGTGCCAGCAGTTACTCGAGTGTACCGGGTTACTATGGCTACACCTTC
d_call: TRBD2; j_call: TRBJ2-3; v_call: TRBV4-1; clone_size: NA; cdr3_aa: CASSQEAGGRTDTQYF; cdr3_nt: TGCGCCAGCAGCCAGGAAGCGGGGGGGCGCACAGATACGCAGTATTTT
d_call: NA; j_call: TRBJ2-3; v_call: TRBV10-2; clone_size: NA; cdr3_aa: CASRPGGTDTQYF; cdr3_nt: TGCGCCAGCAGGCCGGGGGGCACAGATACGCAGTATTTT
d_call: TRBD2; j_call: TRBJ2-1; v_call: TRBV11-1; clone_size: NA; cdr3_aa: CASSATSGGAHEQFF; cdr3_nt: TGTGCCAGCAGCGCGACTAGCGGGGGGGCACATGAGCAGTTCTTC
d_call: NA; j_call: TRBJ1-4; v_call: TRBV6-5; clone_size: NA; cdr3_aa: CASSYPEGATNEKLFF; cdr3_nt: TGTGCCAGCAGTTACCCTGAGGGTGCAACTAATGAAAAACTGTTTTTT
d_call: NA; j_call: TRBJ2-1; v_call: TRBV19; clone_size: NA; cdr3_aa: CASTPRGSYNEQFF; cdr3_nt: TGTGCCAGTACTCCACGGGGTTCCTACAATGAGCAGTTCTTC
d_call: TRBD1; j_call: TRBJ1-5; v_call: TRBV27; clone_size: NA; cdr3_aa: CASRSSGGGQPQHF; cdr3_nt: TGTGCCAGCAGATCCTCAGGGGGCGGTCAGCCCCAGCATTTT
d_call: TRBD1; j_call: TRBJ1-1; v_call: TRBV19; clone_size: NA; cdr3_aa: CASIPQGGWNTEAFF; cdr3_nt: TGTGCCAGTATTCCACAGGGGGGTTGGAACACTGAAGCTTTCTTT
d_call: TRBD2; j_call: TRBJ2-3; v_call: TRBV28; clone_size: NA; cdr3_aa: CASRDSRGVNTDTQYF; cdr3_nt: TGTGCCAGCAGGGATTCTCGGGGGGTAAACACAGATACGCAGTATTTT
d_call: TRBD1; j_call: TRBJ1-4; v_call: TRBV19; clone_size: NA; cdr3_aa: CATRSGGLRRVSEKLFF; cdr3_nt: TGTGCCACCCGCTCAGGGGGCCTCCGTCGCGTGTCGGAAAAACTGTTTTTT
d_call: TRBD2; j_call: TRBJ2-1; v_call: TRBV15; clone_size: NA; cdr3_aa: CATSMFSGGDEQFF; cdr3_nt: TGTGCCACCAGCATGTTTAGCGGGGGTGATGAGCAGTTCTTC
d_call: NA; j_call: TRBJ2-6; v_call: TRBV7-2; clone_size: once; cdr3_aa: CASSLAVKVKGQTF; cdr3_nt: TGTGCCAGCAGCTTAGCGGTTAAGGTCAAGGGACAGACTTTC
d_call: NA; j_call: TRBJ2-7; v_call: TRBV18; clone_size: NA; cdr3_aa: CASSPAGLYEQYF; cdr3_nt: TGTGCCAGCTCACCAGCGGGGCTCTACGAGCAGTACTTC
d_call: TRBD1; j_call: TRBJ2-7; v_call: TRBV15; clone_size: once; cdr3_aa: CATSREGGQGLNEQYF; cdr3_nt: TGTGCCACCAGCAGAGAGGGGGGACAGGGGTTGAACGAGCAGTACTTC
d_call: TRBD2; j_call: TRBJ2-7; v_call: TRBV7-3; clone_size: NA; cdr3_aa: CASSLNSGGLGEQYF; cdr3_nt: TGTGCCAGCAGCTTAAATTCGGGGGGGTTGGGCGAGCAGTACTTC
d_call: NA; j_call: TRBJ1-2; v_call: TRBV2; clone_size: few; cdr3_aa: CASSEVLNYGYTF; cdr3_nt: TGTGCCAGCAGTGAAGTGCTAAACTATGGCTACACCTTC
d_call: TRBD2; j_call: TRBJ2-3; v_call: TRBV7-2; clone_size: NA; cdr3_aa: CASRLRGLALGDTQYF; cdr3_nt: TGTGCCAGCAGACTTAGGGGACTAGCATTGGGAGATACGCAGTATTTT
d_call: TRBD1; j_call: TRBJ2-1; v_call: TRBV27; clone_size: NA; cdr3_aa: CASSLSAGTGRDEQFF; cdr3_nt: TGTGCCAGCAGTTTATCCGCCGGGACAGGGAGGGATGAGCAGTTCTTC
d_call: TRBD1; j_call: TRBJ1-6; v_call: TRBV7-9; clone_size: NA; cdr3_aa: CSSSLAYLGQGAYNSPLHF; cdr3_nt: TGTTCCAGCAGCTTAGCGTATCTAGGACAGGGTGCCTATAATTCACCCCTCCACTTT
d_call: NA; j_call: TRBJ2-7; v_call: TRBV28; clone_size: once; cdr3_aa: CASSPHLSYEQYF; cdr3_nt: TGTGCCAGCAGCCCCCACCTAAGCTACGAGCAGTACTTC
d_call: NA; j_call: TRBJ2-3; v_call: TRBV2; clone_size: NA; cdr3_aa: CASSERRSTSTDTQYF; cdr3_nt: TGTGCCAGCAGTGAACGTAGGTCGACTAGCACAGATACGCAGTATTTT
d_call: TRBD1; j_call: TRBJ2-3; v_call: TRBV5-1; clone_size: NA; cdr3_aa: CASSLYRTGEVTDTQYF; cdr3_nt: TGCGCCAGCAGCCTCTACCGGACAGGGGAAGTAACAGATACGCAGTATTTT
d_call: TRBD1; j_call: TRBJ2-7; v_call: TRBV5-1; clone_size: NA; cdr3_aa: CASSVGQGDEQYF; cdr3_nt: TGCGCCAGCAGCGTGGGACAGGGTGACGAGCAGTACTTC
d_call: NA; j_call: TRBJ1-2; v_call: TRBV6-5; clone_size: NA; cdr3_aa: CASSSQPWGVYGYTF; cdr3_nt: TGTGCCAGCAGTTCCCAACCTTGGGGAGTCTATGGCTACACCTTC
d_call: NA; j_call: TRBJ2-5; v_call: TRBV20-1; clone_size: NA; cdr3_aa: CSARGSGTQYF; cdr3_nt: TGCAGTGCTAGAGGGTCGGGGACCCAGTACTTC
d_call: TRBD1; j_call: TRBJ1-6; v_call: TRBV4-1; clone_size: NA; cdr3_aa: CASSHWMAGGETPLHF; cdr3_nt: TGCGCCAGCAGCCACTGGATGGCAGGGGGCGAGACACCCCTCCACTTT
d_call: TRBD1; j_call: TRBJ1-6; v_call: TRBV5-6; clone_size: NA; cdr3_aa: CASSPLGQGAGSYNSPLHF; cdr3_nt: TGTGCCAGCAGCCCTCTCGGACAGGGGGCAGGCTCCTATAATTCACCCCTCCACTTT
d_call: NA; j_call: TRBJ2-4; v_call: TRBV20-1; clone_size: NA; cdr3_aa: CSATERDIQYF; cdr3_nt: TGCAGTGCTACAGAGCGGGACATTCAGTACTTC
d_call: NA; j_call: TRBJ1-4; v_call: TRBV4-2; clone_size: NA; cdr3_aa: CASSPYGRDEKLFF; cdr3_nt: TGTGCCAGCAGCCCCTACGGTCGGGATGAAAAACTGTTTTTT
d_call: TRBD2; j_call: TRBJ2-1; v_call: TRBV28; clone_size: NA; cdr3_aa: CASSGTKYNEQFF; cdr3_nt: TGTGCCAGCAGCGGGACTAAGTACAATGAGCAGTTCTTC
d_call: NA; j_call: TRBJ1-1; v_call: TRBV2; clone_size: NA; cdr3_aa: CASTEPGHQTSTEAFF; cdr3_nt: TGTGCCAGCACCGAGCCGGGACACCAAACGAGCACTGAAGCTTTCTTT
d_call: TRBD2; j_call: TRBJ2-1; v_call: TRBV7-7; clone_size: once; cdr3_aa: CASSLDSGGDNEQFF; cdr3_nt: TGTGCCAGCAGCTTAGATAGCGGGGGAGACAATGAGCAGTTCTTC
d_call: NA; j_call: TRBJ1-6; v_call: TRBV6-1; clone_size: NA; cdr3_aa: CASRGRQGNNSPLHF; cdr3_nt: TGTGCCAGCAGGGGGCGGCAGGGTAACAATTCACCCCTCCACTTT
d_call: TRBD2; j_call: TRBJ2-1; v_call: TRBV7-8; clone_size: once; cdr3_aa: CASSSTISGGAKNEQFF; cdr3_nt: TGTGCCAGCAGCTCAACTATTAGCGGGGGGGCCAAAAATGAGCAGTTCTTC
d_call: NA; j_call: TRBJ2-5; v_call: TRBV13; clone_size: NA; cdr3_aa: CASSSYLTGSGTQYF; cdr3_nt: TGTGCCAGCAGCTCCTACCTGACAGGATCCGGGACCCAGTACTTC
d_call: TRBD1; j_call: TRBJ1-1; v_call: TRBV5-1; clone_size: once; cdr3_aa: CASSLATGDTEAFF; cdr3_nt: TGCGCCAGCAGCTTGGCAACAGGGGACACTGAAGCTTTCTTT
d_call: TRBD1; j_call: TRBJ2-1; v_call: TRBV5-6; clone_size: NA; cdr3_aa: CASSRGTGANNEQFF; cdr3_nt: TGTGCCAGCAGCCGGGGGACAGGGGCGAACAATGAGCAGTTCTTC
d_call: NA; j_call: TRBJ2-3; v_call: TRBV6-6; clone_size: NA; cdr3_aa: CASSYRAGATDTQYF; cdr3_nt: TGTGCCAGCAGTTATCGGGCGGGGGCGACAGATACGCAGTATTTT
d_call: TRBD1; j_call: TRBJ1-1; v_call: TRBV11-2; clone_size: NA; cdr3_aa: CASSLDRGTEAFF; cdr3_nt: TGTGCCAGCAGCCTCGACAGGGGGACTGAAGCTTTCTTT
d_call: TRBD1; j_call: TRBJ1-2; v_call: TRBV29-1; clone_size: few; cdr3_aa: CSVEKGGASGYTF; cdr3_nt: TGCAGCGTTGAGAAAGGGGGCGCGTCCGGCTACACCTTC
d_call: NA; j_call: TRBJ1-4; v_call: TRBV28; clone_size: NA; cdr3_aa: CASSLGGEGSNEKLFF; cdr3_nt: TGTGCCAGCAGTTTAGGCGGGGAGGGGTCTAATGAAAAACTGTTTTTT
d_call: TRBD2; j_call: TRBJ2-5; v_call: TRBV5-1; clone_size: NA; cdr3_aa: CASSPGRTSGGPQETQYF; cdr3_nt: TGCGCCAGCAGCCCAGGCAGGACTAGCGGGGGACCTCAAGAGACCCAGTACTTC
d_call: TRBD1; j_call: TRBJ2-7; v_call: TRBV6-1; clone_size: once; cdr3_aa: CASSVETGGSYEQYF; cdr3_nt: TGTGCCAGCAGTGTCGAGACAGGGGGCTCCTACGAGCAGTACTTC